These T cell receptor beta chains were read from a single sample in a study of post-analysis software for immune sequencing data. TCRdb analysed the PCR reads with MiXCR anew, one entry per CDR3 protein. The repertoire includes some 700,000 distinct CDR3 sequences, 55% to 60% of them detected once, and about 11% sits in the top ten. Specimen: blood. These receptors were collected from a girl aged 2-15 years with multiple sclerosis. The conserved cysteine and the conserved F or W are not part of the CDR3 here. Each record gives: V gene, J gene, CDR3 protein.

v_gene: TRBV5-1; j_gene: TRBJ2-3; CDR3aa: ASSFGGVSADTQY
v_gene: TRBV27; j_gene: TRBJ2-1; CDR3aa: ASSFAPPGGDIYNEQF
v_gene: TRBV27; j_gene: TRBJ2-5; CDR3aa: ASSFVGAAETQY
v_gene: TRBV6-2/TRBV6-3; j_gene: TRBJ2-7; CDR3aa: ASSDGTAPSSYEQY
v_gene: TRBV20-1; j_gene: TRBJ1-2; CDR3aa: SAEPTLGYGYT
v_gene: TRBV20-1; j_gene: TRBJ1-2; CDR3aa: SARDPTAPYGYT
v_gene: TRBV10-3; j_gene: TRBJ2-5; CDR3aa: ATLAGAQETQY
v_gene: TRBV3-1; j_gene: TRBJ2-1; CDR3aa: ASSQPGQGANEQF
v_gene: TRBV6-1; j_gene: TRBJ2-5; CDR3aa: ASSVKTSGEQY
v_gene: TRBV5-1; j_gene: TRBJ2-7; CDR3aa: ASSLDSYEQD
v_gene: TRBV12-3/TRBV12-4; j_gene: -; CDR3aa: ASSYNTRGEQY
v_gene: TRBV5-1; j_gene: TRBJ2-3; CDR3aa: ASSLLGRPSSTDTQY
v_gene: TRBV29-1; j_gene: TRBJ1-1; CDR3aa: SVDGTVESEAF
v_gene: TRBV19; j_gene: TRBJ2-6; CDR3aa: ASSTHSASSGANVLT
v_gene: TRBV12-3/TRBV12-4; j_gene: TRBJ2-3; CDR3aa: ASSTLADVQY
v_gene: TRBV6-4; j_gene: TRBJ2-3; CDR3aa: ASSDSSGGADTQY
v_gene: TRBV25-1; j_gene: TRBJ2-3; CDR3aa: ASREEGTDTQY
v_gene: TRBV5-4; j_gene: TRBJ2-1; CDR3aa: ASSPGTDHNEQF
v_gene: TRBV20-1; j_gene: TRBJ2-7; CDR3aa: SARSNDRGYEQY
v_gene: TRBV7-9; j_gene: TRBJ2-7; CDR3aa: ASSPLGGSSYEQY
v_gene: TRBV5-1; j_gene: TRBJ2-7; CDR3aa: ASSWGLAETYEQY
v_gene: TRBV6-5; j_gene: TRBJ1-5; CDR3aa: ASSNNNQPQH
v_gene: TRBV6-5; j_gene: TRBJ1-5; CDR3aa: ASRKTGGNQPQH
v_gene: TRBV10-3; j_gene: -; CDR3aa: AISESKGGYEQY
v_gene: TRBV20-1; j_gene: TRBJ2-2; CDR3aa: SAPTGASTGELF
v_gene: TRBV20-1; j_gene: TRBJ1-5; CDR3aa: SASGGRLSNQPQH
v_gene: TRBV7-2; j_gene: TRBJ2-5; CDR3aa: ASSLAVGSQETQY
v_gene: TRBV11-2; j_gene: TRBJ2-5; CDR3aa: ASSFSRGTVETQY
v_gene: TRBV7-2; j_gene: TRBJ1-5; CDR3aa: ASSLDGQGGQPQH
v_gene: TRBV20-1; j_gene: TRBJ2-3; CDR3aa: SAGRGLYPGTQY
v_gene: TRBV29-1; j_gene: TRBJ1-2; CDR3aa: SAEEEYYGYT
v_gene: TRBV29-1; j_gene: TRBJ1-5; CDR3aa: SVTLTGGVGQPQH
v_gene: TRBV12-3/TRBV12-4; j_gene: TRBJ2-3; CDR3aa: ASRKAGGRDFDTQY
v_gene: TRBV29-1; j_gene: TRBJ2-3; CDR3aa: SAELAGSTDAQY
v_gene: TRBV20-1; j_gene: TRBJ2-7; CDR3aa: SAREGTLGYEQY
v_gene: TRBV4-1; j_gene: TRBJ2-1; CDR3aa: ASSHPTSGLYNEQF
v_gene: TRBV4-1; j_gene: TRBJ2-7; CDR3aa: ASSQVVSITAREQY
v_gene: TRBV7-2; j_gene: TRBJ2-4; CDR3aa: ASSFLGTGLAKNIQY
v_gene: TRBV2; j_gene: TRBJ2-1; CDR3aa: ASSEPEGGNEQF
v_gene: TRBV11-2; j_gene: TRBJ2-5; CDR3aa: ASRVTSSQETQY
v_gene: TRBV11-1; j_gene: TRBJ2-1; CDR3aa: ASSPGLAGASEQF
v_gene: TRBV2; j_gene: TRBJ2-1; CDR3aa: AGRGVADNEQF
v_gene: TRBV20-1; j_gene: TRBJ2-5; CDR3aa: SASGHQETQY
v_gene: TRBV5-5; j_gene: -; CDR3aa: ASRSRDARGLPYEQY
v_gene: TRBV12-3/TRBV12-4; j_gene: TRBJ2-1; CDR3aa: ASSLDDWREQF
v_gene: TRBV9; j_gene: TRBJ2-1; CDR3aa: ASSVSSSSDEQF
v_gene: TRBV7-9; j_gene: TRBJ1-2; CDR3aa: ASSLDSEYGYT